A selection of T cell receptor beta chains follows, all from one sample in a study of blood T cell repertoires in COVID-19. Some clones are missing from TCRdb's copy, which holds only in-frame ones; the method was immunoSEQ multiplex PCR. The sample yields around 67,000 clones, 82% seen once. Sequencing input: peripheral blood. These receptors were collected from a man older than 75 with active COVID-19. Each CDR3 is given without its conserved first and last residue. Fields, in order: J gene, V gene, CDR3 protein.

J: TRBJ2-1
V: TRBV6-5
CDR3: ASIYGGTYNEQF

J: TRBJ2-3
V: TRBV4-3
CDR3: ASSQGVSSGGRDTQY

J: TRBJ1-3
V: TRBV4-2
CDR3: ASSQVVGGGSDNSGNTIY

J: TRBJ1-1
V: TRBV19
CDR3: ASSIGVRGNTEAF

J: TRBJ1-3
V: TRBV2
CDR3: ASRRRDRVGNTIY

J: TRBJ1-3
V: TRBV7-3
CDR3: ASSTGQGDGNTIY

J: TRBJ2-5
V: TRBV2
CDR3: ANLLAGGPGAQTQY

J: TRBJ1-6
V: TRBV25-1
CDR3: ASSELSTYNSPLH

J: TRBJ2-1
V: TRBV5-1
CDR3: ASSPGERQNEQF

J: TRBJ2-1
V: TRBV7-9
CDR3: ASSPQGGNEQF

J: TRBJ1-1
V: TRBV11-2
CDR3: ASSLSQGNMNTEAF

J: TRBJ1-2
V: TRBV3-1/TRBV3-2
CDR3: ASSLRFYGYT

J: TRBJ2-3
V: TRBV6-1
CDR3: ASSDGQTTPD

J: TRBJ1-1
V: TRBV7-2
CDR3: ASSPATGMNTEAF

J: TRBJ2-2
V: TRBV5-1
CDR3: ASKPPGQGPGELF

J: TRBJ1-6
V: TRBV4-2
CDR3: ASSQEMAASSYNSPLH

J: TRBJ1-6
V: TRBV7-2
CDR3: ASSIDSSYNSPLH

J: TRBJ2-5
V: TRBV18
CDR3: ASSPPNSQETQY

J: TRBJ2-5
V: TRBV10-3
CDR3: AISGLGTGEQETQY

J: TRBJ2-7
V: TRBV4-2
CDR3: ASSQEGAYEQY

J: TRBJ2-3
V: TRBV7-9
CDR3: ASRQGAPPDTQY

J: TRBJ1-6
V: TRBV27
CDR3: ASRGQGNNSPLH

J: TRBJ1-1
V: TRBV5-4
CDR3: ASSTRTGGFSEAF

J: TRBJ1-4
V: TRBV28
CDR3: ASSLRVEKLF

J: TRBJ2-6
V: TRBV30
CDR3: AWSGTRHFVSSGANVLT

J: TRBJ2-7
V: TRBV10-3
CDR3: ATGPLLAGTYEQY

J: TRBJ2-7
V: TRBV27
CDR3: ASRELGSSYEQY

J: TRBJ1-5
V: TRBV19
CDR3: ASTGQGGNQPQH

J: TRBJ1-5
V: TRBV6-6
CDR3: ASSYSVSSDQPQH

J: TRBJ2-7
V: TRBV11-2
CDR3: ASSAGTGSGEQY

J: TRBJ1-1
V: TRBV18
CDR3: ASSPITPNTEAF

J: TRBJ2-7
V: TRBV29-1
CDR3: SVEGSGGAEQY

J: TRBJ2-1
V: TRBV11-1
CDR3: ASSLLDNEQF

J: TRBJ2-1
V: TRBV11-2
CDR3: ASSLGRDEQF

J: TRBJ1-1
V: TRBV19
CDR3: ASIPRQGNTEAF

J: TRBJ1-3
V: TRBV23-1
CDR3: ASSQSRTGGGNTIY

J: TRBJ1-2
V: TRBV7-9
CDR3: ASSSTSYGYT

J: TRBJ2-1
V: TRBV29-1
CDR3: SVRSPEYSGGSNEQF

J: TRBJ2-1
V: TRBV6-5
CDR3: ASTGQNSYNEQF

J: TRBJ2-7
V: TRBV12-3/TRBV12-4
CDR3: ASRGLARYEQY

J: TRBJ2-5
V: TRBV11-1
CDR3: ASSKTTGGQTQY